This TCR beta chain was found in a study of CXCR3-negative and CXCR3-positive naive CD8 T cells. Germline loops: CDR1 SGHDT, CDR2 YYEEEE. This CDR3 spans 13 amino acids. UMI-labeled 5' RACE yielded the TRB cDNA libraries. TCRdb re-called the 5' RACE reads; one entry per CDR3 protein, DNA not given. The sample has tens of thousands of distinct CDR3 sequences. The sample taken for sequencing was naive CXCR3- CD8+ T cells from blood. Subset defined: CD45RO-CCR7+CD27+CD95- naive CD8+ T cells lacking CXCR3 (TNR3-). The TCR sequence derives from a human donor in good health. Some clones in this sample may be carry-over from other donors' samples. The chain uses TRBV5-6 and TRBJ2-7; without DNA, the TCRdb call of TRBD1 cannot be checked. CDR3 in amino acids: CASSLAGPYEQYF.